One sample yielded the 29 T cell receptor beta chains listed below, sequenced in a study of Ad26.COV2.S vaccination and SARS-CoV-2 variants. TCRdb's copy holds only in-frame clones and misses some; the assay was immunoSEQ multiplex PCR. The sample includes 250,000 or so clones, around nine tenths of them seen just once. Specified treatment: around 19 received Ad26.COV2.S at low or high dose, single or two shots; 5 received placebo; per-sample allocation not given. Each sample was drawn 63 days after the first injection (of vaccine or placebo). This specimen consisted of peripheral blood, obtained in a trial of Ad26.COV2.S vaccine versus placebo. These receptors all come from a person between 18 and 60 years old who received the Ad26.COV2.S COVID-19 vaccine or a placebo.

To note about this clone: The sample contains more than one DNA sequence encoding this CDR3. This chain uses TRBV11-3 with TRBJ2-1; TRBD2 might be the D (6 bases). With 1 base removed from V and 4 bases from J, the gap between germline ends came to 8 bases. The CDR3 contains 14 residues. Germline CDR1 reads SGHNT; CDR2 reads YENEEA. The CDR3 sequence: CASSLAGAYNEQFF. For the CDR3, the DNA is TGTGCCAGCAGCTTAGCGGGAGCTTACAATGAGCAGTTCTTC.

The gene calls are TRBV4-1 and TRBJ2-6; TRBD2 might be the D (6 bases). V gave up 5 bases and J gave up 0 bases, with 14 bases separating them. CDR1 is MGHRA and CDR2 is YSYEKL in the germline V gene. The CDR3 is 17 residues long. The CDR3 spells CASSGRPPLSGANVLTF. CDR3 coding DNA: TGCGCCAGCAGCGGGAGGCCCCCCCTCTCTGGGGCCAACGTCCTGACTTTC.

This clone appeared once. Other DNA sequences in the sample encode the same CDR3. The chain employs TRBV7-2 and TRBJ2-5; possibly TRBD2 for D (5 bases). The V end lost 2 bases, the J end lost 5 bases, and 12 bases lay between the germline ends. The V gene's germline CDR1 is SGHTA and CDR2 FQGNSA. There are 14 residues in the CDR3. CDR3 DNA sequence: TGTGCCAGCAGCTTACGGGGAAGGAGGGAGACCCAGTACTTC. Translated: CASSLRGRRETQYF.

In this sample, this clone turned up once. The V gene is TRBV25-1, the J gene TRBJ2-3, with TRBD1 matching over 7 bases. Trimming removed 4 bases from V and 4 bases from J; junction bases left unmatched: 8. The length of the CDR3 is 15 residues. CDR1 MGHDK and CDR2 SYGVNS come from the germline V gene. CDR3 amino acids: CASSGYRGWADTQYF. The CDR3 DNA reads TGTGCCAGCAGTGGTTACAGGGGTTGGGCAGATACGCAGTATTTT.

The chain recombines TRBV6-5 with TRBJ1-6; no firm D call. CDR3 length: 15 amino acids. V was clipped by 10 bases and J by 0 bases, with 13 bases between them. Germline V gene lookup returns CDR1 MNHEY and CDR2 SVGAGI. CDR3 sequence (DNA): TGTGCCACCTCCGATGGGAACTCCTATAATTCACCCCTCCACTTT. Protein product: CATSDGNSYNSPLHF.

V and J are TRBV5-1 and TRBJ1-2; D perhaps matches TRBD1 (6 bases). The CDR3 extends over 14 amino acids. The V end was cut by 3 bases, the J end by 4 bases, with 13 bases between. Germline V gene sequence: CDR1 SGHRS, CDR2 YFSETQ. CDR3 sequence: CASSSDSVPYGYTF. The DNA for the CDR3 is TGCGCCAGCAGCTCGGACAGTGTACCCTATGGCTACACCTTC.

CDR3 DNA: TGTGCCAGCAGCTTGATTATGGATACGCAGTATTTT. Its protein product is CASSLIMDTQYF. The chain employs TRBV11-2 and TRBJ2-3, with unresolved D. This CDR3 comprises 12 residues. V lost 3 bases, J lost 6 bases, and 7 bases lay in between. Germline loops: CDR1 SGHAT, CDR2 FQNNGV.

The V and J genes are TRBV5-6 and TRBJ1-3; the D is unclear. The CDR3 runs to 15 residues. V lost 2 bases to trimming and J lost 0 bases, with 9 bases between them. From germline, CDR1 is SGHDT and CDR2 YYEEEE. The CDR3 bases are TGTGCCAGCAGCTTAGGACGGATCTCTGGAAACACCATATATTTT. Protein sequence: CASSLGRISGNTIYF.

V usage is TRBV25-1 and J usage is TRBJ2-5; tentative D call: TRBD1 (5 bases). V lost 4 bases to trimming and J lost 0 bases, with 18 bases between them. Germline V CDR1 and CDR2: MGHDK, SYGVNS. This CDR3 comprises 17 residues. In DNA form, the CDR3 reads TGTGCCAGCAGTGGATTAACCAGGACACCGTACCAAGAGACCCAGTACTTC. Protein: CASSGLTRTPYQETQYF. The full variable domain, its missing parts supplied by reference TRBV25-1 and TRBJ2-5, is EADIYQTPRYLVIGTGKKITLECSQTMGHDKMYWYQQDPGMELHLIHYSYGVNSTEKGDLSSESTVSRIRTEHFPLTLESARPSHTSQYLCASSGLTRTPYQETQYFGPGTRLLVL.

This chain joins TRBV4-1 and TRBJ1-2; unclear D gene. Per germline, CDR1 MGHRA and CDR2 YSYEKL. The CDR3 runs to 17 residues. V shed 0 bases and J shed 0 bases, with 14 bases lying between them. In DNA, the CDR3 is TGCGCCAGCAGCCAAGATCCAGGACCCTCTGCTAACTATGGCTACACCTTC. It translates to CASSQDPGPSANYGYTF.

In its sample, this clone was seen once. The chain links TRBV15 to TRBJ2-7; maybe TRBD1 (6 bases). CDR3 length: 14 amino acids. Germline V gives CDR1 LNHNV, CDR2 YYDKDF (reference sequence). V lost 8 bases and J lost 3, with 17 bases in between. The CDR3 DNA reads as TGTGCCACCGGCCGACAGGACGCACTCTACGAGCAGTACGTC. The encoded protein is CATGRQDALYEQYV.

The chain couples TRBV4-3 to TRBJ2-7, with TRBD1 matching over 8 bases. Per the germline V gene, CDR1 is LGHNA and CDR2 is YSLEER. This CDR3 has 15 amino acids. J lost 4 bases, V lost 1 base, and 6 bases had no gene match. CDR3 nucleotide sequence: TGCGCCAGCAGCCAAGCACAGGGGGTAAATTACGAGCAGTACTTC. This translates into CASSQAQGVNYEQYF.

This sequence joins TRBV5-6 and TRBJ2-7, with D unclear. Per germline, CDR1 SGHDT and CDR2 YYEEEE. The CDR3 totals 13 residues. V lost 1 base, J lost 4 bases, and 9 bases lay in between. CDR3: CASSLIPSYEQYV. Here the CDR3 DNA reads TGTGCCAGCAGCTTGATCCCTAGTTACGAGCAGTACGTC.

The V and J genes are TRBV2 and TRBJ2-1; perhaps TRBD1 as D (5 bases). Looked up from germline, CDR1 is SNHLY and CDR2 is FYNNEI. This CDR3 spans 14 amino acids. V was shortened by 5 bases and J by 7 bases, with 15 bases between the two germline ends. Here the CDR3 reads CASSTDSLGNEQFF. CDR3 DNA sequence: TGTGCCAGCAGTACTGACAGCCTTGGAAATGAGCAGTTCTTC.

J is TRBJ2-2 and V is TRBV5-1; perhaps D is TRBD1 or TRBD2 (5 bases each). V was clipped by 4 bases and J by 0 bases, with 10 bases between them. This CDR3 contains 15 residues. Per germline, CDR1 SGHRS and CDR2 YFSETQ. The CDR3 reads CASSVLGANTGELFF. The CDR3, as DNA: TGCGCCAGCAGCGTACTAGGGGCGAACACCGGGGAGCTGTTTTTT.

The genes are TRBV20-1 and TRBJ1-2; no reliable D call. This CDR3 contains 11 residues. Deletions cut 0 bases from V and 4 bases from J, with 3 bases between. Germline V gives CDR1 DFQATT, CDR2 SNEGSKA (reference sequence). The CDR3 spells CSAREIYGYTF. CDR3 nucleotide sequence: TGCAGTGCTAGAGAGATCTATGGCTACACCTTC.

J is TRBJ2-7 and V is TRBV18, with 11 bases that match TRBD1. The V segment lost 3 bases and the J segment 5 bases; nucleotides outside the gene matches: 6. This CDR3 is built from 15 residues. CDR1 is KGHSH and CDR2 is LQKENI in the germline V gene. CDR3 sequence (DNA): TGTGCCAGCTCACCTCTAGGACAGGGGGCCAACGAGCAGTACGTC. Protein: CASSPLGQGANEQYV.

The gene calls are TRBV18 and TRBJ2-2; D might be TRBD1 (5 bases). Trimming took 5 bases from V and 0 from J, leaving 13 bases between them. The CDR3 spans 16 residues. The germline V gene encodes CDR1 KGHSH and CDR2 LQKENI. CDR3 coding DNA: TGTGCCAGCTCAACTCAGACAGTCGCGAACACCGGGGAGCTGTTTTTT. Translated: CASSTQTVANTGELFF.

CDR3 region: CASSPGQNYGYTF. Written as DNA, the CDR3 is TGTGCCAGCAGCCCGGGACAGAACTATGGCTACACCTTC. The J gene is TRBJ1-2, the V gene TRBV6-2 or TRBV6-3, with TRBD1 matching over 7 bases. CDR1 and CDR2 (germline): MNHEY, SVGEGT. CDR3 length: 13 amino acids. V lost 6 bases and J lost 2; bases outside the gene matches: 3.

The chain couples TRBV3-1 (or the pseudogene TRBV3-2) to TRBJ2-1; D is perhaps TRBD2 (5 bases). The CDR3 covers 15 residues. From germline, CDR1 is LGHDT and CDR2 YNNKEL (reference sequence). V was cut by 2 bases and J by 5 bases, with 13 bases left in between. The CDR3 protein is CASSQLASLNNEQFF. CDR3 sequence (DNA): TGTGCCAGCAGCCAACTAGCCTCGCTGAACAATGAGCAGTTCTTC.

V and J are TRBV6-5 and TRBJ1-5, with TRBD1 identical over 10 bases. From germline, CDR1 is MNHEY and CDR2 SVGAGI. The CDR3 runs 16 residues. V lost 4 bases to trimming and J lost 3 bases; unmatched junction nucleotides: 6. The CDR3 loop reads CASSSWTGGSNQPQHF. The CDR3 DNA reads TGTGCCAGCAGTTCCTGGACAGGGGGGTCCAATCAGCCCCAGCATTTT.

The gene calls are TRBV4-2 and TRBJ2-1, with 9 bases lining up with TRBD1. The CDR3 loop spans 15 amino acids. The V gene end was trimmed by 2 bases and the J gene end by 8 bases; junction bases not matched to a gene: 7. Germline-derived CDR1 and CDR2 are LGHNA and YNFKEQ. The CDR3 DNA is TGTGCCAGCAGCCAACTGGACAGGGGCAGGGATGAGCAGTTCTTC. Amino acid sequence: CASSQLDRGRDEQFF.

The chain employs TRBV21-1 and TRBJ2-3; TRBD1, the D gene given by the table, was not confirmed from the DNA. TRBV21-1 is assigned pseudogene status. The CDR3 runs 15 residues. CDR3 sequence (DNA): TGTGCCAGCAGCCGTAGGGACAGGGGCACAGATACGCAGTATTTT. Protein product: CASSRRDRGTDTQYF.

The chain links TRBV18 to TRBJ2-3; D may be TRBD2 (6 bases). Trimming stripped 6 bases from V and 5 bases from J, with 12 bases between. CDR1 and CDR2 from the germline V gene are KGHSH and LQKENI. The CDR3 is 13 amino acids. This CDR3 is CASSRDEVDTQYF. The CDR3 bases are TGTGCCAGCTCGCGGGATGAGGTAGATACGCAGTATTTT.

The CDR3 bases are TGTGCCAGCACCCTGGCGGGTTTTGGCTACACCTTC. Encoded protein: CASTLAGFGYTF. V is TRBV6-5 and J is TRBJ1-2, with D hard to call. Per the germline V gene, CDR1 is MNHEY and CDR2 is SVGAGI. Trimming cost V 7 bases and J 7 bases, with 13 bases left between them. This CDR3 region has 12 residues.

The chain couples TRBV13 to TRBJ1-5, with TRBD1 as a possible D gene (5 bases). Between the trimmed V and J ends, which lost 2 bases and 3 bases, there was a span of 8 bases. Germline CDR1 reads PRHDT; CDR2 reads FYEKMQ (reference sequence). The CDR3 totals 14 residues. The CDR3 DNA reads TGTGCCAGCAGCTTACAAGGGGCCAATCAGCCCCAGCATTTT. It encodes CASSLQGANQPQHF.

The chain couples TRBV7-9 to TRBJ1-2; D may be TRBD1 (6 bases). The CDR3 consists of 12 residues. The germline V gene encodes CDR1 SEHNR and CDR2 FQNEAQ (reference sequence). Trimming cost V 4 bases and J 7 bases, with 10 bases left between them. CDR3 sequence: CASSSTGIGYTF. In DNA form, the CDR3 reads TGTGCCAGCAGCTCCACAGGGATTGGCTACACCTTC.

This sequence joins TRBV9 and TRBJ1-2; a weak D match, TRBD1 (5 bases). The CDR3 is made up of 16 amino acids. The V and J ends lost 6 bases and 2 bases respectively, with 20 bases between them. CDR1 and CDR2 (germline): SGDLS, YYNGEE. CDR3 DNA sequence: TGTGCCAGCACCCCATCTGGGGCACCAGGGAACTATGGCTACACCTTC. Translated, it gives CASTPSGAPGNYGYTF.

This sequence joins TRBV7-2 and TRBJ2-1; D gene ambiguous. Between the trimmed V and J ends, which lost 5 bases and 4 bases, there was a span of 12 bases. The CDR3 is made up of 14 amino acids. CDR1 SGHTA and CDR2 FQGNSA come from the germline V gene. The chain's CDR3 is CASSLRTAYNEQFF. The CDR3, as DNA: TGTGCCAGCAGCCTTCGGACGGCTTACAATGAGCAGTTCTTC.